The 11 T cell receptor beta chains reported below all come from one sample, sequenced in a study of beta chain features in type 1 diabetes. Study-wide results and limits: TCRB CDR3s were moderately but significantly shorter in Type 1 diabetes patients in all four CD4+ subsets.

Their target antigens are unknown. Expressed TCRB transcripts were sequenced, since all the RNA that had been isolated was reverse transcribed. Sequencing was performed with immunoSEQ multiplex PCR; in TCRdb, only in-frame clones are kept and a portion is missing. This sample has about 150,000 clones, with about a tenth found just once. The sequencing sample was made of central memory CD4+ T cells from blood. These TCRs come from a man aged 25 to 40 with type 1 diabetes.

This chain connects TRBV10-3 to TRBJ2-6, with 11 bases identical to TRBD2. The CDR3 contains 17 residues. Losses at the gene ends were 3 bases for V and 4 bases for J; bases not matched to a gene: 5. Germline-derived CDR1 and CDR2 are ENHRY and SYGVKD. CDR3 nucleotides: TGTGCCATCAGTGAAATAGCGGGAGGGGCCGGGGCCAACGTCCTGACTTTC. Translation: CAISEIAGGAGANVLTF.

This clone was observed a handful of times. The CDR3 nucleotides are TGTGCCAGCTCCCTACAGGGACTACGAACAGATACGCAGTATTTT. Translated, it gives CASSLQGLRTDTQYF. The chain has TRBV2 and TRBJ2-3, with D perhaps TRBD2 (7 bases). Germline V gene sequence: CDR1 SNHLY, CDR2 FYNNEI. This CDR3 spans 15 amino acids. Trimming cost V 8 bases and J 3 bases, with 18 bases left between them. The complete variable domain, with remaining parts taken from reference TRBV2 and TRBJ2-3, reads EPEVTQTPSHQVTQMGQEVILRCVPISNHLYFYWYRQILGQKVEFLVSFYNNEISEKSEIFDDQFSVERPDGSNFTLKIRSTKLEDSAMYFCASSLQGLRTDTQYFGPGTRLTVL.

This clone turned up a few times. The rearrangement uses TRBV5-1 and TRBJ2-3; perhaps TRBD1 as D (5 bases). Trimming took 4 bases from V and 7 from J, leaving 10 bases between them. The CDR3 has 12 residues. CDR1 and CDR2 from the germline V gene are SGHRS and YFSETQ. CDR3 protein: CASSIDSNTQYF. The CDR3 coding sequence is TGCGCCAGCAGCATTGACAGTAATACGCAGTATTTT.

The chain employs TRBV21-1 and TRBJ1-1. TRBV21-1 is listed as a pseudogene. There are 15 residues in the CDR3. CDR3 coding DNA: TGTGCCAGCAGCGCAATTGATGAGGAAACAAACGAAGCTTTCTTT. Protein sequence: CASSAIDEETNEAFF.

In this sample, this clone turned up a few times. V usage is TRBV4-2 and J usage is TRBJ1-5, with D possibly TRBD1 on 5 matching bases. CDR1 and CDR2 (germline): LGHNA, YNFKEQ. The CDR3 extends over 11 amino acids. The V end lost 3 bases, the J end lost 9 bases, and 6 bases lay between the germline ends. The CDR3 DNA reads TGTGCCAGCAGCCAGGGGGGGCCCCAGCATTTT. Encoded protein: CASSQGGPQHF.

The chain links TRBV5-1 to TRBJ1-1; D is ambiguous. The germline V gene encodes CDR1 SGHRS and CDR2 YFSETQ. V was trimmed by 4 bases and J by 1 base, leaving 8 bases between them. The CDR3 covers 13 residues. The CDR3 sequence: CASSTTGNTEAFF. In DNA, the CDR3 is TGCGCCAGCAGCACCACCGGGAACACTGAAGCTTTCTTT.

This clone occurred a few times. The J gene is TRBJ2-2, the V gene TRBV29-1; 9 bases are a match to TRBD1. V gave up 6 bases and J gave up 6 bases; unmatched junction bases: 8. The V gene's germline CDR1 is SQVTM and CDR2 ANQGSEA. CDR3 size: 14 residues. The CDR3 protein is CSVLQGAGAGELFF. Here the CDR3 DNA reads TGCAGCGTGTTACAGGGGGCCGGGGCCGGGGAGCTGTTTTTT.

This clone was seen more than once but under ten times. The chain is built from TRBV4-2 and TRBJ1-5; D gene unclear. The germline gives CDR1 LGHNA, CDR2 YNFKEQ. V shed 1 base and J shed 3 bases, with 13 bases lying between them. This CDR3 has 16 residues. CDR3 residues: CASSQGREEYNQPQHF. The DNA for the CDR3 is TGTGCCAGCAGCCAAGGGAGAGAGGAGTACAATCAGCCCCAGCATTTT.

This clone showed up just a few times. The chain joins TRBV27 to TRBJ1-1, with D uncertain. The CDR3 runs 15 residues. From germline, CDR1 is MNHEY and CDR2 SMNVEV (reference sequence). V was shortened by 10 bases and J by 3 bases, with 21 bases between the two germline ends. CDR3 region: CATTTTTAEHTEAFF. In DNA, the CDR3 is TGTGCCACCACCACGACGACGGCGGAGCACACTGAAGCTTTCTTT.

Only a few counts were recorded for this clone. V usage is TRBV29-1 and J usage is TRBJ2-3, with D perhaps matching TRBD1 (5 bases). The CDR3 loop spans 13 amino acids. The germline V and J ends were trimmed by 7 bases and 3 bases, with 14 bases remaining between them. From germline, CDR1 is SQVTM and CDR2 ANQGSEA. The CDR3 coding sequence is TGCAGCGCTATCGAGCAGGGAACAGATACGCAGTATTTT. Amino acids: CSAIEQGTDTQYF.

J is TRBJ2-7 and V is TRBV2; tentatively, D is TRBD2 (6 bases). Germline CDR1 and CDR2: SNHLY and FYNNEI. V lost 8 bases and J lost 3, with 20 bases in between. This CDR3 comprises 15 residues. As DNA, the CDR3 is TGTGCCAGCGACCCGCGGGGAAGTAGTGACTACGAGCAGTACTTC. Its translation is CASDPRGSSDYEQYF.